This T cell receptor (beta chain) was profiled in a study of T cells in localized non-small cell lung cancer. General study findings and limits: Because only a single region of the tumor was sequenced, heterogeneity remains possible. Longer survival (overall) was linked to higher T cell density in blood. The study detected a median around 57 of the top 100 tumor clones in adjacent lung. Uninvolved adjacent lung showed peak T cell clonality, exceeding tumor.

V was clipped by 1 base and J by 5 bases, with 11 bases between them. Germline V gene sequence: CDR1 SEHNR, CDR2 FQNEAQ (reference sequence). The CDR3 is made up of 14 amino acids. Repertoires were generated with immunoSEQ multiplex PCR, while TCRdb's copy carries only in-frame clones and drops some. The sample contains approximately 89,000 clones, around three quarters of which appear only once. With regard to this clone: Its antigen is undetermined.

Material: PBMCs, obtained before any cancer treatment. The chain is built from TRBV7-9 and TRBJ2-5; possible D gene TRBD2, 5 bases. This sequence originates from a man aged 35 to 69 with stage II squamous cell lung carcinoma. This chain's CDR3 is CASSLVVGMETQYF. In nucleotides, the CDR3 is TGTGCCAGCAGCTTAGTGGTCGGGATGGAGACCCAGTACTTC.